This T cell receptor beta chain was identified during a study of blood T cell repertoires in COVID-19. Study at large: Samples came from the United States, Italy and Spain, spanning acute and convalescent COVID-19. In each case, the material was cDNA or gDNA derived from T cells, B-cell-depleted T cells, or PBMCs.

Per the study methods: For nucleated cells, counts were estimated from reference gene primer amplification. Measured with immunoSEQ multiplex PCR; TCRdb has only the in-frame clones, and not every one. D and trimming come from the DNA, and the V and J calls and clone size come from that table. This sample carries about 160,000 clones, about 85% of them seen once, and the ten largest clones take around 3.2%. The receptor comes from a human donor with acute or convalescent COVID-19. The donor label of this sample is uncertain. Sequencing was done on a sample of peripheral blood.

The CDR3 bases are TGTGCCAGCAGCCGCGGGACTAGCGGGGGGGCCTCGATCGGTGAGCAGTTCTTC. Translating it yields CASSRGTSGGASIGEQFF. The chain employs TRBV3-1 (or the pseudogene TRBV3-2) and TRBJ2-1, with TRBD2 matching over 16 bases. There are 18 residues in the CDR3. Germline-derived CDR1 and CDR2 are LGHDT and YNNKEL (reference sequence). After removal of 4 bases from V and 9 bases from J, the junction contained 12 bases not matched to a gene.